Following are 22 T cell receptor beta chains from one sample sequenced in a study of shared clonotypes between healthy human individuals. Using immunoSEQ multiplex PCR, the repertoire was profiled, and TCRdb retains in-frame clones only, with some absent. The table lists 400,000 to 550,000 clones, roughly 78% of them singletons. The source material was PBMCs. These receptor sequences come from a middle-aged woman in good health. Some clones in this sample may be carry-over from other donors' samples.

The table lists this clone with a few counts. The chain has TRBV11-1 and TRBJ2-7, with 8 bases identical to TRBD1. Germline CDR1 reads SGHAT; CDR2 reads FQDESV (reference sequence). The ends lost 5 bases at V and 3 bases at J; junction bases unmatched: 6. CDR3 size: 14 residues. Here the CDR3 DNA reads TGTGCCAGCAGCGTTTCCAGGGGGCTCTACGAGCAGTACTTC. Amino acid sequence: CASSVSRGLYEQYF.

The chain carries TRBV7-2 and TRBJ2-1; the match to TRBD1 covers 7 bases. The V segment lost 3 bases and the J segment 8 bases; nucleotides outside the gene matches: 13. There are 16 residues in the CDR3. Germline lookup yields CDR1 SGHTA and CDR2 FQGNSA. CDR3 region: CASSLGGTRGQDEQFF. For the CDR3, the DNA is TGTGCCAGCAGCTTGGGCGGTACGAGGGGGCAGGATGAGCAGTTCTTC.

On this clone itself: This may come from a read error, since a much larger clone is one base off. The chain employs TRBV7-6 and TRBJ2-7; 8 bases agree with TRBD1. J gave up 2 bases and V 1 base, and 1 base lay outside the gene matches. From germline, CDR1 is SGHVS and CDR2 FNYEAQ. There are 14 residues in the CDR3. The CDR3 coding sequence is TGTGCCAGCAGCTTAGGGGACAGGACCTACGAGCAGTACTTC. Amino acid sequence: CASSLGDRTYEQYF.

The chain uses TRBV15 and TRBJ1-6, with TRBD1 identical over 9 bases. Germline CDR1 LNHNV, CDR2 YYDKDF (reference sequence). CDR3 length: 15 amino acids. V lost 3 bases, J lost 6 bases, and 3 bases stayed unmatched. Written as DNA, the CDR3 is TGTGCCACCAGCAGCCAACAGGGGGCTAATTCACCCCTCCACTTT. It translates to CATSSQQGANSPLHF.

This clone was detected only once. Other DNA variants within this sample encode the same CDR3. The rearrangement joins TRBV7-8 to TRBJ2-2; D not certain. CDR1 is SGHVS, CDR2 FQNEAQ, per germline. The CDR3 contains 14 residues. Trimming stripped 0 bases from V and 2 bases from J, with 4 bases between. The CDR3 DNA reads TGTGCCAGCAGCTTAGCCGGCAACACCGGGGAGCTGTTTTTT. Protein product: CASSLAGNTGELFF.

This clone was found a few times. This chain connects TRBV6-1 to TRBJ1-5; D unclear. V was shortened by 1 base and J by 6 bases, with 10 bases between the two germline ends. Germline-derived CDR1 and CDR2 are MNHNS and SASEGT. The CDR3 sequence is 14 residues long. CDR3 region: CASSEEVVGQPQHF. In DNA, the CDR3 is TGTGCCAGCAGTGAAGAGGTGGTCGGTCAGCCCCAGCATTTT.

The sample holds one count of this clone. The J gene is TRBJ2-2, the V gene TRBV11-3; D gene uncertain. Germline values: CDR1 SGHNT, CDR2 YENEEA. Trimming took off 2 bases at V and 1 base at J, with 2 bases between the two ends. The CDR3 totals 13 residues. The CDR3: CASSLMNTGELFF. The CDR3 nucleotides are TGTGCCAGCAGCTTAATGAACACCGGGGAGCTGTTTTTT.

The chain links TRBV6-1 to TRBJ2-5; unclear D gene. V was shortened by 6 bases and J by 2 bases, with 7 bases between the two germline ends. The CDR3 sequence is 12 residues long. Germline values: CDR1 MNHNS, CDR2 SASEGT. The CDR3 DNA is TGTGCCAGCAGCCCTCAACAAGAGACCCAGTACTTC. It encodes CASSPQQETQYF.

The CDR3 region has the DNA TGTGCCAGTTCCCCCCAGGCCACTGGGGCCAACGTCCTGACTTTC. Amino acids: CASSPQATGANVLTF. The chain is built from TRBV27 and TRBJ2-6; D remains unclear. Germline V gene lookup returns CDR1 MNHEY and CDR2 SMNVEV (reference sequence). The ends were cut back, 9 bases at V and 2 bases at J, with 14 bases in the middle. The CDR3 extends over 15 amino acids.

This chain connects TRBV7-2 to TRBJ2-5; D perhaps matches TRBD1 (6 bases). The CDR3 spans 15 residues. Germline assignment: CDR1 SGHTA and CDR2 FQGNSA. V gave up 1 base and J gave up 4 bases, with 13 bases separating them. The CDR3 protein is CASSLDRAKGETQYF. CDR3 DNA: TGTGCCAGCAGCTTAGACAGGGCGAAGGGAGAGACCCAGTACTTC.

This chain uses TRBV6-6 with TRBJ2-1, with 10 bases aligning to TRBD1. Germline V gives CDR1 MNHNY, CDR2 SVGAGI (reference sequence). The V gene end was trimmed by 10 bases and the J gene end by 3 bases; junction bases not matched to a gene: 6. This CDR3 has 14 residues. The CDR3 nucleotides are TGTGCCACCGACCGGGACAGGGGCTACAATGAGCAGTTCTTC. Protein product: CATDRDRGYNEQFF.

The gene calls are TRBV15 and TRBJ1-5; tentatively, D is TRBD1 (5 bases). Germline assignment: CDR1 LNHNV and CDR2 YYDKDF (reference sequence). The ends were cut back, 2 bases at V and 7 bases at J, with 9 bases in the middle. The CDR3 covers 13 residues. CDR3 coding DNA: TGTGCCACCAGCAGATCCGGGGCACAGCCCCAGCATTTT. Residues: CATSRSGAQPQHF. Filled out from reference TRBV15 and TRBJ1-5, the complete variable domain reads DAMVIQNPRYQVTQFGKPVTLSCSQTLNHNVMYWYQQKSSQAPKLLFHYYDKDFNNEADTPDNFQSRRPNTSFCFLDIRSPGLGDTAMYLCATSRSGAQPQHFGDGTRLSIL.

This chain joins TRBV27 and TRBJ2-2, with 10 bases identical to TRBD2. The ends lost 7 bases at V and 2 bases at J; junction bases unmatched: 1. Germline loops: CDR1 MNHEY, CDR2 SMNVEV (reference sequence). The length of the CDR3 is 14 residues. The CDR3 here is CASKLAGNTGELFF. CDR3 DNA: TGTGCCAGCAAACTAGCGGGAAACACCGGGGAGCTGTTTTTT.

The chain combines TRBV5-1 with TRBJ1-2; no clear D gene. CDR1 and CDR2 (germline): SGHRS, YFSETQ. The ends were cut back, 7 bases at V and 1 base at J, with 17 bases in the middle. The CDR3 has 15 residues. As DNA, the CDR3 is TGCGCCAGCGGCCCGGAAGGAAACCGTAACTATGGCTACACCTTC. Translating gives CASGPEGNRNYGYTF.

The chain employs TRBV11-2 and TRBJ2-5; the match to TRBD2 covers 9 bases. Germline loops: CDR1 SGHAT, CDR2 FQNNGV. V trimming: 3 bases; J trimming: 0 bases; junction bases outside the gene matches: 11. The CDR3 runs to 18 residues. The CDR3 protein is CASSFRREGRWDQETQYF. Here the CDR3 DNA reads TGTGCCAGCAGCTTTCGGCGGGAGGGCCGTTGGGACCAAGAGACCCAGTACTTC.

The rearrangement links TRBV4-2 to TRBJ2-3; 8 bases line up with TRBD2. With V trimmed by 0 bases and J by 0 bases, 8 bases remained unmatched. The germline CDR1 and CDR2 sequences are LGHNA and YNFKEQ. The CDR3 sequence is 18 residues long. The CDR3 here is CASSQDYFGTRSTDTQYF. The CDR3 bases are TGTGCCAGCAGCCAAGACTATTTCGGGACTAGAAGCACAGATACGCAGTATTTT.

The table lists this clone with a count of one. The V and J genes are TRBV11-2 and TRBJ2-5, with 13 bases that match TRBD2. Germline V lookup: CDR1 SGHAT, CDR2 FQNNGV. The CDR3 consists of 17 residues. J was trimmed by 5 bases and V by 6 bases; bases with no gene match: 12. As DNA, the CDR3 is TGTGCCAGCAGAATTAGACCGGGACTAGCGGGACTGGAGACCCAGTACTTC. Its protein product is CASRIRPGLAGLETQYF. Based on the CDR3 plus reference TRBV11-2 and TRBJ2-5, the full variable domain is EAGVAQSPRYKIIEKRQSVAFWCNPISGHATLYWYQQILGQGPKLLIQFQNNGVVDDSQLPKDRFSAERLKGVDSTLKIQPAKLEDSAVYLCASRIRPGLAGLETQYFGPGTRLLVL.

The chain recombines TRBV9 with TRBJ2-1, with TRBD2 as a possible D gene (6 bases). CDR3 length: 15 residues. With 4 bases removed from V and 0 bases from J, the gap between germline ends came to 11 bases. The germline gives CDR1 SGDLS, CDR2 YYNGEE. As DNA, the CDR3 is TGTGCCAGCAGCCCTAGACTAGGCTCCTACAATGAGCAGTTCTTC. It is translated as CASSPRLGSYNEQFF.

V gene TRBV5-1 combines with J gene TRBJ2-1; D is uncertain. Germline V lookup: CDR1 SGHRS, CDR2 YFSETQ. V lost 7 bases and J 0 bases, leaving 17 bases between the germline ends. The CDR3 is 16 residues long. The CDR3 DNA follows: TGCGCCAGCGGGCCCCCGGCAGCGAGCTCCTACAATGAGCAGTTCTTC. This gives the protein CASGPPAASSYNEQFF. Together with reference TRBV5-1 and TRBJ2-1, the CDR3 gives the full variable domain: KAGVTQTPRYLIKTRGQQVTLSCSPISGHRSVSWYQQTPGQGLQFLFEYFSETQRNKGNFPGRFSGRQFSNSRSEMNVSTLELGDSALYLCASGPPAASSYNEQFFGPGTRLTVL.

The CDR3: CATSRDRTSGTYEQYF. The CDR3 coding sequence is TGTGCCACCAGCAGAGATCGAACTAGCGGTACCTACGAGCAGTACTTC. The rearrangement links TRBV15 to TRBJ2-7; 8 positions match TRBD2. V shed 0 bases and J 2 bases; nucleotides not matched to a gene: 6. Germline V gene lookup returns CDR1 LNHNV and CDR2 YYDKDF (reference sequence). The CDR3 spans 16 residues.

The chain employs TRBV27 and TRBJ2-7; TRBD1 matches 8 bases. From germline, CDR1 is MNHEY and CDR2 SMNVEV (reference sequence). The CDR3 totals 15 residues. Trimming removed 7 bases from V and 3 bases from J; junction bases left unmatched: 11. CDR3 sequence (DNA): TGTGCCAGCAAAACCGGACAGGGTCATTTCTACGAGCAGTACTTC. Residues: CASKTGQGHFYEQYF.

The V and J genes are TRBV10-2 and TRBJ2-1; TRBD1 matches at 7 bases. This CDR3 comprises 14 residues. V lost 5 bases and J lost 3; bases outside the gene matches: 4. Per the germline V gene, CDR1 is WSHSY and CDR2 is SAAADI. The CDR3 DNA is TGCGCCAGCAGTCGACAGGGCCTCTACAATGAGCAGTTCTTC. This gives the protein CASSRQGLYNEQFF.